This passage covers 25 T cell receptor beta chains from one sample sequenced in a study of T cells in Graves' hyperthyroidism and ophthalmopathy. Amplification of TCR beta CDR3 regions was performed using RNA transcripts as template. HTBI primers were the set used in a first-round RT-PCR of the TCR CDR3. A single record per CDR3 protein comes from TCRdb applying MiXCR to the multiplex PCR reads. The sample includes 640,000 or so distinct CDR3 sequences, 14% of them seen just once. The sequenced sample was blood. The receptors here all came from a woman younger than 35 with Graves' ophthalmopathy.

With respect to this clonotype: A much larger clone lies a single base off, so this may be a read error. The gene calls are TRBV6-1 and TRBJ1-1; a possible D gene is TRBD1 (5 bases). V was trimmed by 8 bases and J by 3 bases, leaving 13 bases between them. CDR1 and CDR2 from the germline V gene are MNHNS and SASEGT. This CDR3 spans 13 amino acids. CDR3 sequence (DNA): TGTGCCAGCTTACGGGGCGGGGACACTGAAGCTTTCTTT. It is translated as CASLRGGDTEAFF.

This clonotype was seen a handful of times. The chain recombines TRBV19 with TRBJ1-5, with D perhaps matching TRBD1 (5 bases). The CDR3 contains 16 residues. Trimming took 5 bases from V and 9 from J, leaving 23 bases between them. Germline lookup yields CDR1 LNHDA and CDR2 SQIVND (reference sequence). The CDR3 sequence is CASSPLVGDVISPQHF. CDR3 DNA sequence: TGTGCCAGTAGTCCCCTGGTAGGGGACGTGATCTCGCCCCAGCATTTT.

CDR3 loop: CATSDGTGEQFF. Written as DNA, the CDR3 is TGTGCCACCAGTGACGGGACGGGGGAGCAGTTCTTC. The gene calls are TRBV24-1 and TRBJ2-1; either TRBD1 or TRBD2 may fit D (5 bases each). Deletions cut 4 bases from V and 10 bases from J, with 10 bases between. CDR3 length: 12 residues. Germline V gene data show CDR1 as KGHDR and CDR2 as SFDVKD.

This clonotype was recorded many times. The chain uses TRBV18 and TRBJ1-1, with 9 bases lining up with TRBD1. This CDR3 comprises 16 residues. V trimming: 4 bases; J trimming: 1 base; junction bases outside the gene matches: 7. The V gene's germline CDR1 is KGHSH and CDR2 LQKENI. The CDR3 DNA reads as TGTGCCAGCTCACTAAATCCGGGACAGGGGAACACTGAAGCTTTCTTT. Protein product: CASSLNPGQGNTEAFF.

This clonotype was counted many times. V is TRBV5-6 and J is TRBJ2-7, with a tentative D call TRBD1 (7 bases). Trimming pared 2 bases from V and 5 bases from J, leaving 23 bases between. The CDR3 is 17 residues long. CDR1 is SGHDT and CDR2 is YYEEEE in the germline V gene. The CDR3 sequence: CASSLTQGFRGVDEQYF. CDR3 in DNA: TGTGCCAGCAGCTTAACACAGGGCTTCAGGGGGGTTGACGAGCAGTACTTC. Looking up the rest from reference TRBV5-6 and TRBJ2-7 gives the full variable domain: DAGVTQSPTHLIKTRGQQVTLRCSPKSGHDTVSWYQQALGQGPQFIFQYYEEEERQRGNFPDRFSGHQFPNYSSELNVNALLLGDSALYLCASSLTQGFRGVDEQYFGPGTRLTVT.

Ten or more counts support this clonotype. The gene calls are TRBV6-1 and TRBJ2-5, with 8 bases identical to TRBD2. Germline CDR1 is MNHNS and CDR2 is SASEGT. The ends lost 5 bases at V and 13 bases at J; junction bases unmatched: 6. The CDR3 length is 11 residues. The CDR3 is CASSLAGPRYF. The DNA of the CDR3 is TGTGCCAGCAGTTTAGCGGGACCTCGGTACTTC.

J is TRBJ2-1 and V is TRBV15, with TRBD2 matching over 8 bases. V lost 7 bases and J lost 4; bases outside the gene matches: 18. Germline CDR1 LNHNV, CDR2 YYDKDF (reference sequence). This CDR3 contains 18 residues. The CDR3 protein is CATTAEGGSSGPYNEQFF. CDR3 sequence (DNA): TGTGCCACCACCGCAGAGGGGGGCTCTAGCGGGCCGTACAATGAGCAGTTCTTC.

V usage is TRBV9 and J usage is TRBJ2-1; tentatively, D is TRBD1 (6 bases). Germline CDR1 reads SGDLS; CDR2 reads YYNGEE. The CDR3 consists of 16 residues. Trimming took off 0 bases at V and 3 bases at J, with 13 bases between the two ends. The DNA for the CDR3 is TGTGCCAGCAGCGTAGCCCAGACAGGCTACTACAATGAGCAGTTCTTC. Its translation: CASSVAQTGYYNEQFF.

This clonotype has ten or more counts. The genes are TRBV20-1 and TRBJ2-5; D is ambiguous. Looked up from germline, CDR1 is DFQATT and CDR2 is SNEGSKA (reference sequence). Trimming stripped 4 bases from V and 4 bases from J, with 10 bases between. The CDR3 is 12 residues long. The CDR3 nucleotides are TGCAGTGCTATTCAGTTAGGAGAGACCCAGTACTTC. This gives the protein CSAIQLGETQYF.

This clonotype was seen repeatedly, ten times or more. The chain recombines TRBV2 with TRBJ1-2; tentatively, D is TRBD1 (5 bases). V dropped 8 bases and J dropped 2 bases, with 12 bases sitting between them. Germline loops: CDR1 SNHLY, CDR2 FYNNEI. This CDR3 contains 13 residues. The CDR3, as DNA: TGTGCCAGCTCGACAGATTCCAACTATGGCTACACCTTC. Translating it yields CASSTDSNYGYTF.

This clonotype was seen repeatedly, ten times or more. This chain links TRBV19 with TRBJ2-2; D is possibly TRBD1 or TRBD2 (5 bases each). CDR3 size: 15 residues. CDR1 LNHDA and CDR2 SQIVND come from the germline V gene (reference sequence). The ends were cut back, 1 base at V and 6 bases at J, with 12 bases in the middle. The DNA for the CDR3 is TGTGCCAGTAGTATAGGGGGGAGCGGAGCCGGGGAGCTGTTTTTT. As protein: CASSIGGSGAGELFF.

This clonotype was seen ten or more times. CDR3 nucleotides: TGCAGTGCTAACCCGACAGGGGTTCGCTACGAGCAGTACTTC. Its translation: CSANPTGVRYEQYF. This chain joins TRBV20-1 and TRBJ2-7, with 8 bases identical to TRBD1. Per the germline V gene, CDR1 is DFQATT and CDR2 is SNEGSKA (reference sequence). The CDR3 contains 14 residues. Germline trimming cut 4 bases from V and 3 bases from J; bases unmatched to any gene: 8.

The chain links TRBV7-2 to TRBJ1-4; possible D gene TRBD1, 5 bases. The length of the CDR3 is 16 residues. The V gene's germline CDR1 is SGHTA and CDR2 FQGNSA. The V and J ends lost 6 bases and 4 bases respectively, with 18 bases between them. For the CDR3, the DNA is TGTGCCAGCAGTGAATGGAGGGCAGACAGTAATGAAAAACTGTTTTTT. It codes for CASSEWRADSNEKLFF.

This clonotype was observed a few times. CDR3 sequence reads: CASSLGPTPGEQFF. Written as DNA, the CDR3 is TGCGCCAGCAGCTTGGGGCCCACCCCGGGGGAGCAGTTCTTC. This rearrangement joins TRBV5-1 to TRBJ2-1, with a weak D call TRBD2 (5 bases). The germline V gene has CDR1 SGHRS and CDR2 YFSETQ. V was clipped by 0 bases and J by 10 bases, with 14 bases between them. The CDR3 runs 14 residues. Looking up the rest from reference TRBV5-1 and TRBJ2-1 gives the full variable domain: KAGVTQTPRYLIKTRGQQVTLSCSPISGHRSVSWYQQTPGQGLQFLFEYFSETQRNKGNFPGRFSGRQFSNSRSEMNVSTLELGDSALYLCASSLGPTPGEQFFGPGTRLTVL.

This clonotype occurred many times. The chain links TRBV7-2 to TRBJ2-3, with D possibly TRBD2 on 6 matching bases. Deletions cut 3 bases from V and 1 base from J, with 17 bases between. The CDR3 is 17 amino acids. Germline CDR1 SGHTA, CDR2 FQGNSA. The CDR3 DNA sequence: TGTGCCAGCAGCTTTCTCGGGATGGGAGGCCGCACAGATACGCAGTATTTT. This sequence encodes CASSFLGMGGRTDTQYF.

The chain links TRBV4-2 to TRBJ2-1; 8 nucleotides align to TRBD2. Germline V gives CDR1 LGHNA, CDR2 YNFKEQ. V lost 4 bases to trimming and J lost 12 bases; unmatched junction nucleotides: 5. The CDR3 consists of 12 residues. The CDR3 sequence is CASSPLAGPQFF. CDR3 nucleotides: TGTGCCAGCAGCCCATTAGCGGGACCGCAGTTCTTC.

This clonotype occurred a few times. J is TRBJ2-3 and V is TRBV9; D remains ambiguous. Germline V lookup: CDR1 SGDLS, CDR2 YYNGEE. V was shortened by 6 bases and J by 4 bases, with 15 bases between the two germline ends. CDR3 length: 14 amino acids. The CDR3 coding sequence is TGTGCCAGCAATAGGGCGATCGTCGCAGATACGCAGTATTTT. The encoded protein is CASNRAIVADTQYF.

V and J are TRBV7-2 and TRBJ2-1; 9 bases match TRBD2. There are 17 residues in the CDR3. Losses at the gene ends were 9 bases for V and 10 bases for J; bases not matched to a gene: 22. Looked up from germline, CDR1 is SGHTA and CDR2 is FQGNSA. The CDR3: CASSMPEVWREGPEQFF. CDR3 sequence (DNA): TGTGCCAGTAGTATGCCCGAGGTTTGGCGGGAGGGCCCGGAGCAGTTCTTC. Based on the CDR3 plus reference TRBV7-2 and TRBJ2-1, the full variable domain is GAGVSQSPSNKVTEKGKDVELRCDPISGHTALYWYRQSLGQGLEFLIYFQGNSAPDKSGLPSDRFSAERTGGSVSTLTIQRTQQEDSAVYLCASSMPEVWREGPEQFFGPGTRLTVL.

This clonotype has a handful of counts. The chain employs TRBV7-3 and TRBJ2-1; 7 bases are shared with TRBD2. Germline-derived CDR1 and CDR2 are SGHTA and FQGTGA. This CDR3 comprises 16 residues. J lost 4 bases, V lost 6 bases, and 12 bases had no gene match. The CDR3 bases are TGTGCCAGCAGTTATTTGGCGGGAGTATCATACAATGAGCAGTTCTTC. Translated: CASSYLAGVSYNEQFF. The complete variable domain, with remaining parts taken from reference TRBV7-3 and TRBJ2-1, reads GAGVSQTPSNKVTEKGKYVELRCDPISGHTALYWYRQSLGQGPEFLIYFQGTGAADDSGLPNDRFFAVRPEGSVSTLKIQRTERGDSAVYLCASSYLAGVSYNEQFFGPGTRLTVL.

This clonotype was detected ten times or more. The chain employs TRBV11-2 and TRBJ2-5; D perhaps matches TRBD2 (5 bases). Germline V gene data show CDR1 as SGHAT and CDR2 as FQNNGV. The V end lost 1 base, the J end lost 4 bases, and 19 bases lay between the germline ends. This CDR3 region has 17 residues. The CDR3 DNA follows: TGTGCCAGCAGCTTAGCGTTCTCGTCGGGGATGGGAGAGACCCAGTACTTC. This translates into CASSLAFSSGMGETQYF.

The CDR3 loop reads CASSPLRPGEAYEQYF. In DNA form, the CDR3 reads TGTGCCAGCTCACCACTTCGTCCAGGGGAGGCCTACGAGCAGTACTTC. The gene calls are TRBV18 and TRBJ2-7; D is tentatively TRBD1 or TRBD2 (6 bases each). Trimming left V 1 base short and J 2 bases short, with 15 bases between. Per the germline V gene, CDR1 is KGHSH and CDR2 is LQKENI. The CDR3 covers 16 residues.

This clonotype has a handful of counts. The V gene is TRBV12-5, the J gene TRBJ1-5; perhaps TRBD1 as D (6 bases). CDR3 length: 17 residues. V was trimmed by 0 bases and J by 3 bases, leaving 15 bases between them. Germline V CDR1 and CDR2: LGHNT, FRNRAP. CDR3 coding DNA: TGTGCTAGTGGTTTGGTCACACCGGGGGCCTACAATCAGCCCCAGCATTTT. Translated: CASGLVTPGAYNQPQHF.

This clonotype turned up a few times. The chain has TRBV4-3 and TRBJ2-6; D is undetermined. Germline V gene lookup returns CDR1 LGHNA and CDR2 YSLEER. V lost 4 bases to trimming and J lost 6 bases, with 13 bases between them. This CDR3 comprises 15 residues. The CDR3 DNA follows: TGCGCCAGCAGCCTCGACCCCCCTGAGGCCAACGTCCTGACTTTC. Translated, it gives CASSLDPPEANVLTF.

This clonotype was seen more than once but under ten times. This chain links TRBV9 with TRBJ2-7; TRBD2 might be the D (5 bases). The CDR3 is 15 amino acids. The germline V gene encodes CDR1 SGDLS and CDR2 YYNGEE. The V end was cut by 0 bases, the J end by 4 bases, with 14 bases between. The CDR3 loop reads CASSVGLDSFYEQYF. CDR3 nucleotides: TGTGCCAGCAGCGTAGGACTGGACTCCTTTTACGAGCAGTACTTC.

This clonotype was counted at least ten times. The chain carries TRBV12-3 or TRBV12-4 and TRBJ1-3; TRBD1 matches at 7 bases. The CDR3 runs 13 residues. V was pared by 4 bases and J by 7 bases, with 4 bases of the junction left unmatched. The CDR3 DNA is TGTGCCAGCAGTTCCAGGGGGAGGAACACCATATATTTT. Translation gives CASSSRGRNTIYF.